The 18 T cell receptor beta chains presented below share a single source sample, sequenced in a study of CD8+CD57+ T cells in acquired aplastic anemia. Whoever was chosen for sequencing had shown CD8+CD57+ cell expansion by flow cytometry. Genomic DNA, serving as template, underwent TCR beta VDJ and CDR3 profiling. TCRdb re-called the reads with MiXCR, one entry per CDR3 protein. The repertoire consists of roughly 190,000 distinct CDR3 sequences, with more than 45% occurring once and the leading ten covering approximately 9.4%. The specimen was sorted CD4+, CD8+, or CD8+CD57+ T cells (not recorded which) from PBMCs. The receptors originated from a human donor with aplastic anemia.

The chain couples TRBV29-1 to TRBJ1-6; D is uncertain. Per the germline V gene, CDR1 is SQVTM and CDR2 is ANQGSEA. There are 14 residues in the CDR3. Trimming removed 6 bases at V and 1 base at J, with 10 bases between. The DNA for the CDR3 is TGCAGCGTCCAGGCGGGGTCCTATAATTCACCCCTCCACTTT. Its protein product is CSVQAGSYNSPLHF.

The V and J genes are TRBV11-1 and TRBJ2-7; 10 nucleotides align to TRBD2. Germline CDR1 and CDR2: SGHAT and FQDESV (reference sequence). This CDR3 has 18 residues. Unmatched junction bases numbered 15, after V lost 4 bases and J lost 3 bases. DNA for the CDR3: TGTGCCAGCAGCTCCACCGCCCAGACTAGCGGGTGGATCTACGAGCAGTACTTC. Its translation: CASSSTAQTSGWIYEQYF.

Ten or more counts support this clonotype. This sequence joins TRBV19 and TRBJ2-7; perhaps TRBD2 as D (6 bases). Trimming shortened V by 1 base and J by 7 bases, and 26 bases separated the two germline ends. Germline V lookup: CDR1 LNHDA, CDR2 SQIVND (reference sequence). The length of the CDR3 is 18 residues. In DNA form, the CDR3 reads TGTGCCAGTAGTATAGTGGTCGGGAGCTTCACCAGGGTACGGGAGCAGTACTTC. Translated: CASSIVVGSFTRVREQYF.

J is TRBJ2-7 and V is TRBV20-1, with 7 bases that match TRBD2. Germline V lookup: CDR1 DFQATT, CDR2 SNEGSKA (reference sequence). The V gene end was trimmed by 0 bases and the J gene end by 0 bases; junction bases not matched to a gene: 5. This CDR3 region has 15 residues. The CDR3 reads CSARDREGGSYEQYF. CDR3 bases: TGCAGTGCTAGAGATAGGGAGGGCGGCTCCTACGAGCAGTACTTC.

The chain recombines TRBV29-1 with TRBJ2-2, with D uncertain. V dropped 4 bases and J dropped 1 base, with 7 bases sitting between them. Per the germline V gene, CDR1 is SQVTM and CDR2 is ANQGSEA. This CDR3 is built from 13 residues. CDR3 nucleotides: TGCAGCGTTGTGGCAGAGAACACCGGGGAGCTGTTTTTT. It codes for CSVVAENTGELFF.

In this sample, this clonotype turned up a few times. This chain connects TRBV2 to TRBJ1-6, with 8 bases matching TRBD1. The ends lost 4 bases at V and 6 bases at J; junction bases unmatched: 8. The CDR3 extends over 16 amino acids. Germline CDR1 reads SNHLY; CDR2 reads FYNNEI. Here the CDR3 DNA reads TGTGCCAGCAGTGTGGGGTCAGGGGGCCTTAATTCACCCCTCCACTTT. The encoded protein is CASSVGSGGLNSPLHF. Together with reference TRBV2 and TRBJ1-6, the CDR3 gives the full variable domain: EPEVTQTPSHQVTQMGQEVILRCVPISNHLYFYWYRQILGQKVEFLVSFYNNEISEKSEIFDDQFSVERPDGSNFTLKIRSTKLEDSAMYFCASSVGSGGLNSPLHFGNGTRLTVT.

V and J are TRBV20-1 and TRBJ2-7; D ambiguous. V lost 3 bases, J lost 3 bases, and 12 bases lay in between. There are 13 residues in the CDR3. Per germline, CDR1 DFQATT and CDR2 SNEGSKA (reference sequence). CDR3: CSASRNENYEQYF. The CDR3 DNA follows: TGCAGTGCTAGTCGGAACGAAAACTACGAGCAGTACTTC.

V usage is TRBV29-1 and J usage is TRBJ2-6; tentative D call: TRBD2 (6 bases). CDR3 length equals 13 residues. CDR1 is SQVTM and CDR2 is ANQGSEA in the germline V gene. Trimming shortened V by 5 bases and J by 2 bases, and 7 bases separated the two germline ends. CDR3 nucleotides: TGCAGCGTTAGGGAGGCTGGGGCCAACGTCCTGACTTTC. Protein sequence: CSVREAGANVLTF.

Only a few counts were recorded for this clonotype. The genes are TRBV2 and TRBJ2-3, with D possibly matching TRBD2 (6 bases). The CDR3 length is 13 residues. V lost 6 bases, J lost 6 bases, and 13 bases lay in between. In germline, CDR1 is SNHLY, CDR2 FYNNEI. The CDR3 spells CASRTRVGDTQYF. The CDR3 coding sequence is TGTGCCAGCAGGACTAGGGTGGGGGATACGCAGTATTTT.

This clonotype was seen many times. The J gene is TRBJ1-2, the V gene TRBV12-3 or TRBV12-4; 7 nucleotides agree with TRBD1. The CDR3 is 12 amino acids. The trim removed 6 bases at V and 6 bases at J, leaving 4 bases unmatched. The CDR3 DNA reads as TGTGCCAGCAGGCTGACAGGGAATGGCTACACCTTC. It is translated as CASRLTGNGYTF.

The chain recombines TRBV30 with TRBJ2-2; 10 bases line up with TRBD2. This CDR3 is built from 15 residues. V lost 5 bases and J lost 1; bases outside the gene matches: 4. The germline V gene encodes CDR1 GTSNPN and CDR2 SVGIG (reference sequence). The CDR3 here is CAWGRLAGNTGELFF. For the CDR3, the DNA is TGTGCCTGGGGGAGACTAGCGGGGAACACCGGGGAGCTGTTTTTT.

The sample holds a few counts of this clonotype. This chain joins TRBV20-1 and TRBJ2-1, with 13 bases identical to TRBD2. V was clipped by 4 bases and J by 6 bases; unmatched bases: 3. The CDR3 has 14 amino acids. The germline CDR1 and CDR2 sequences are DFQATT and SNEGSKA (reference sequence). CDR3 sequence reads: CSATWTSGSNEQFF. DNA for the CDR3: TGCAGTGCTACCTGGACTAGCGGGAGCAATGAGCAGTTCTTC.

Details on this clonotype: A much larger clone sits a single nucleotide away, making a read error possible. The chain recombines TRBV20-1 with TRBJ1-3; D unclear. From germline, CDR1 is DFQATT and CDR2 SNEGSKA (reference sequence). This CDR3 is built from 15 residues. CDR3 DNA: TGCAGTGCTACCGGGCCGTTTTTCTCTGGAAACACCACATATTTT. This codes for CSATGPFFSGNTTYF.

This clonotype was recorded many times. The chain combines TRBV20-1 with TRBJ2-7; 10 bases match TRBD2. With V trimmed by 8 bases and J by 6 bases, 10 bases remained unmatched. This CDR3 spans 13 amino acids. Germline CDR1 DFQATT, CDR2 SNEGSKA (reference sequence). CDR3 coding DNA: TGCAGTCAGGGACTAGCGATGACTGGCGAGCAGTACTTC. The encoded protein is CSQGLAMTGEQYF.

The chain links TRBV5-1 to TRBJ2-7, with TRBD1 matching 10 bases. CDR1 and CDR2 (germline): SGHRS, YFSETQ. The CDR3 spans 15 residues. V lost 0 bases, J lost 9 bases, and 9 bases stayed unmatched. As DNA, the CDR3 is TGCGCCAGCAGCTTGGCCAACGACAGGGGGCAAGTGCAGTACTTC. As protein: CASSLANDRGQVQYF.

The chain uses TRBV3-1 and TRBJ2-3; D remains ambiguous. CDR1 LGHDT and CDR2 YNNKEL come from the germline V gene (reference sequence). The V end lost 3 bases, the J end lost 3 bases, and 1 base lay between the germline ends. CDR3 length: 11 amino acids. DNA for the CDR3: TGTGCCAGCAGCCAGACAGATACGCAGTATTTT. Translation: CASSQTDTQYF.

This clonotype occurred a few times. The gene calls are TRBV10-1 and TRBJ1-1; the D gene is possibly TRBD1 (5 bases). The CDR3 has 14 amino acids. Per germline, CDR1 WNHNN and CDR2 SYGVQD (reference sequence). V was pared by 1 base and J by 1 base, with 7 bases between. Here the CDR3 DNA reads TGCGCCAGCAGTGAGTTGGGGACGAACACTGAAGCTTTCTTT. This codes for CASSELGTNTEAFF.

The chain uses TRBV7-9 and TRBJ2-5; D gene ambiguous. V was pared by 5 bases and J by 4 bases, with 8 bases between. Germline-derived CDR1 and CDR2 are SEHNR and FQNEAQ (reference sequence). CDR3 size: 12 residues. CDR3: CASSQVGETQYF. As DNA, the CDR3 is TGTGCCAGCAGCCAAGTGGGAGAGACCCAGTACTTC. The whole variable domain, filled in from reference TRBV7-9 and TRBJ2-5, reads DTGVSQNPRHKITKRGQNVTFRCDPISEHNRLYWYRQTLGQGPEFLTYFQNEAQLEKSRLLSDRFSAERPKGSFSTLEIQRTEQGDSAMYLCASSQVGETQYFGPGTRLLVL.